The rows below give T cell receptor beta chains drawn from one sample of a study of blood T cell repertoires in COVID-19. Method: immunoSEQ multiplex PCR; TCRdb's copy keeps in-frame clones and lacks some. The repertoire includes around 170,000 clones, approximately 86% of them detected once, and 0.55% to 0.6% sits in the top ten. The sequenced sample was peripheral blood. These receptors were collected from a man aged 55 to 70 with COVID-19, enrolled during active disease. Both conserved end residues are part of each CDR3. D genes are given only for firm matches. Not all rows give a size; the values are once, few, many and, for expanded clones, a class.

V	D	J	size	CDR3	DNA
TRBV10-1	.	TRBJ2-5	.	CASLTGCETQYF	TGCGCCAGCTTGACAGGTTGCGAGACCCAGTACTTC
TRBV4-3	.	TRBJ2-2	few	CASSLVWRQDNTGELFF	TGCGCCAGCAGCCTAGTATGGAGACAGGACAACACCGGGGAGCTGTTTTTT
TRBV4-1	TRBD1	TRBJ2-3	.	CASSQWDSSSSTDTQYF	TGCGCCAGCAGCCAGTGGGACAGTTCCTCCAGCACAGATACGCAGTATTTT
TRBV6-5	.	TRBJ2-2	.	CASFGGNTGELFF	TGTGCCAGCTTCGGCGGGAACACCGGGGAGCTGTTTTTT
TRBV24-1	.	TRBJ1-4	.	CATSDIRDTNEKLFF	TGTGCCACCAGTGATATCCGGGACACCAATGAAAAACTGTTTTTT
TRBV21-1	.	TRBJ1-3	.	CASSKAFFLWDRSPDSGNTIYF	TGTGCCAGCAGCAAAGCTTTCTTTTTATGGGACAGGTCACCCGACTCTGGAAACACCATATATTTT
TRBV19	.	TRBJ2-5	.	CATRQETQYF	TGTGCCACCAGACAAGAGACCCAGTACTTC
TRBV30	.	TRBJ1-5	few	CAWSVLSNQPQHF	TGTGCCTGGAGTGTACTTAGCAATCAGCCCCAGCATTTT
TRBV2	.	TRBJ1-2	.	CASSPEGPYGYTF	TGTGCCAGCAGTCCTGAGGGTCCCTATGGCTACACCTTC
TRBV7-2	TRBD1	TRBJ1-2	.	CASSPDRERGVSGYTF	TGTGCCAGCAGCCCAGACAGGGAAAGGGGTGTGAGTGGCTACACCTTC
TRBV14	.	TRBJ1-1	.	CASSPQGNTEAFF	TGTGCCAGCAGCCCACAGGGGAACACTGAAGCTTTCTTT
TRBV4-3	.	TRBJ2-5	.	CASSRAQGSLETQYF	TGCGCCAGCAGCCGAGCCCAGGGGAGTTTGGAGACCCAGTACTTC
TRBV6-4	TRBD2	TRBJ2-7	.	CASSALAGGTYEQYF	TGTGCCAGCAGTGCGTTAGCGGGAGGCACCTACGAGCAGTACTTC
TRBV6-4	.	TRBJ1-2	.	CASKTDCRGYTF	TGTGCCAGCAAAACGGACTGCCGGGGCTACACCTTC
TRBV21-1	.	TRBJ1-1	.	CASSTGRGNTEAFF	TGTGCCAGCAGCACTGGCAGGGGGAACACTGAAGCTTTCTTT
TRBV19	TRBD1	TRBJ1-1	.	CASTPNRGTEAFF	TGTGCCAGTACCCCTAACAGGGGTACTGAAGCTTTCTTT
TRBV5-6	.	TRBJ2-7	.	CASSQDTIYEQYF	TGTGCCAGCAGCCAGGACACGATCTACGAGCAGTACTTC
TRBV7-2	TRBD1	TRBJ1-3	.	CASSLSGGYGGNTIYF	TGTGCCAGCAGCCTTTCAGGGGGCTACGGGGGAAACACCATATATTTT
TRBV27	.	TRBJ1-5	once	CASRVAGGNQPQHF	TGTGCCAGCAGAGTAGCGGGGGGCAATCAGCCCCAGCATTTT
TRBV6-2/TRBV6-3	.	TRBJ2-5	once	CASSPHTYQETQYF	TGTGCCAGCAGTCCACACACGTACCAAGAGACCCAGTACTTC
TRBV5-3	TRBD1	TRBJ1-1	few	CARSSGQGRMNTEAFF	TGTGCCAGAAGCTCTGGACAGGGTCGAATGAACACTGAAGCTTTCTTT
TRBV14	TRBD1	TRBJ1-4	.	CASSPWSGTGNEKLFF	TGTGCCAGCAGCCCCTGGTCCGGGACAGGGAATGAAAAACTGTTTTTT
TRBV19	TRBD1	TRBJ1-1	.	CASSMGLGQPNTEAFF	TGTGCCAGTAGTATGGGCTTGGGACAGCCGAACACTGAAGCTTTCTTT
TRBV6-5	TRBD2	TRBJ2-1	.	CASSYYPSGRASEQFF	TGTGCCAGCAGTTACTATCCTAGCGGGAGGGCCTCTGAGCAGTTCTTC